Shown below are 14 T cell receptor beta chains from a single sample sequenced in a study of blood T cell repertoires in COVID-19. Clones were read by immunoSEQ multiplex PCR, and TCRdb kept only the in-frame ones, dropping some. Altogether around 240,000 clones are present, 83% being singletons, with the ten largest covering 6% to 9.5%. The sequenced sample consisted of peripheral blood. These receptors all stem from a woman aged 45-65 years with acute or convalescent COVID-19.

V gene TRBV9 combines with J gene TRBJ1-4; possibly TRBD1 for D (5 bases). CDR3 length: 16 residues. Germline CDR1 is SGDLS and CDR2 is YYNGEE. With 2 bases removed from V and 0 bases from J, the gap between germline ends came to 11 bases. This chain's CDR3 is CASSVIWGATNEKLFF. The CDR3 region has the DNA TGTGCCAGCAGCGTTATCTGGGGCGCAACTAATGAAAAACTGTTTTTT.

The table lists this clone with a count of one. The chain employs TRBV4-1 and TRBJ2-5; D is ambiguous. Per the germline V gene, CDR1 is MGHRA and CDR2 is YSYEKL. Trimming took 1 base from V and 5 from J, leaving 11 bases between them. CDR3 size: 14 residues. The CDR3: CASSQGGSRETQYF. In DNA form, the CDR3 reads TGCGCCAGCAGCCAAGGCGGTTCAAGGGAGACCCAGTACTTC.

The rearrangement uses TRBV12-3 or TRBV12-4 and TRBJ2-7; possibly TRBD1 for D (6 bases). This CDR3 has 13 residues. Trimming cost V 5 bases and J 7 bases, with 15 bases left between them. The CDR3 bases are TGTGCCAGCAGTCTAAACACAGGGCGGGAGCAGTACTTC. Amino acids: CASSLNTGREQYF.

V and J are TRBV2 and TRBJ1-2, with a weak D call TRBD1 (5 bases). With 5 bases removed from V and 8 bases from J, the gap between germline ends came to 18 bases. The germline gives CDR1 SNHLY, CDR2 FYNNEI. The CDR3 is made up of 14 amino acids. The CDR3 protein is CASSLSRGSAGYTF. The CDR3 DNA reads as TGTGCCAGCAGTTTGTCTCGGGGGTCTGCAGGCTACACCTTC. Drawing the rest from reference TRBV2 and TRBJ1-2, the complete variable domain is EPEVTQTPSHQVTQMGQEVILRCVPISNHLYFYWYRQILGQKVEFLVSFYNNEISEKSEIFDDQFSVERPDGSNFTLKIRSTKLEDSAMYFCASSLSRGSAGYTFGSGTRLTVV.

The chain recombines TRBV2 with TRBJ2-1; 7 nucleotides match TRBD1. V shed 4 bases, J shed 9 bases, and the junction held 6 bases outside the gene matches. This CDR3 spans 13 amino acids. The germline gives CDR1 SNHLY, CDR2 FYNNEI. This CDR3 reads CASSAQTGLEQFF. The CDR3, as DNA: TGTGCCAGCAGTGCTCAGACAGGGCTTGAGCAGTTCTTC.

The rearrangement links TRBV28 to TRBJ2-1; 8 bases map to TRBD2. Trimming took 5 bases from V and 12 from J; bases not matched to a gene: 24. CDR3 size: 18 residues. Germline V gives CDR1 MDHEN, CDR2 SYDVKM. CDR3 bases: TGTGCCAGCAGTCCCCCGGACCTGGCGATCGGGGGGGCTAGTGGGCAGTTCTTC. Its protein is CASSPPDLAIGGASGQFF.

The chain recombines TRBV9 with TRBJ1-6, with 7 nucleotides matching TRBD1. V lost 2 bases and J lost 10; bases outside the gene matches: 6. This CDR3 comprises 14 residues. Germline CDR1 SGDLS, CDR2 YYNGEE. The DNA of the CDR3 is TGTGCCAGCAGCGTTGGGACAGAGGGATCACCCCTCCACTTT. It encodes CASSVGTEGSPLHF.

This sequence joins TRBV19 and TRBJ2-7; a weak D match, TRBD1 (7 bases). The CDR3 contains 14 residues. V lost 5 bases, J lost 2 bases, and 13 bases lay in between. CDR1 LNHDA and CDR2 SQIVND come from the germline V gene (reference sequence). DNA of the CDR3: TGTGCCAGTAGTGCGCGGGACAGACCCTACGAGCAGTACTTC. Its translation: CASSARDRPYEQYF.

The J gene is TRBJ2-2, the V gene TRBV2, with D perhaps TRBD2 (5 bases). CDR1 is SNHLY, CDR2 FYNNEI, per germline. The CDR3 consists of 14 residues. Trimming took 7 bases from V and 2 from J, leaving 11 bases between them. The CDR3 spells CASKEGSNTGELFF. In nucleotides, the CDR3 is TGTGCCAGCAAAGAGGGCTCAAACACCGGGGAGCTGTTTTTT.

The chain recombines TRBV19 with TRBJ1-5, with D unresolved. V was pared by 9 bases and J by 5 bases, with 11 bases between. This CDR3 spans 12 amino acids. In germline, CDR1 is LNHDA, CDR2 SQIVND (reference sequence). CDR3 in amino acids: CARTDGDQPQHF. The DNA for the CDR3 is TGTGCCAGAACCGACGGAGATCAGCCCCAGCATTTT. The variable domain in full, completed from reference TRBV19 and TRBJ1-5, reads DGGITQSPKYLFRKEGQNVTLSCEQNLNHDAMYWYRQDPGQGLRLIYYSQIVNDFQKGDIAEGYSVSREKKESFPLTVTSAQKNPTAFYLCARTDGDQPQHFGDGTRLSIL.

V is TRBV19 and J is TRBJ1-5, with 8 nucleotides matching TRBD1. The CDR3 has 14 residues. Trimming removed 5 bases from V and 5 bases from J; junction bases left unmatched: 5. Germline CDR1 and CDR2: LNHDA and SQIVND (reference sequence). CDR3 loop: CASSGQGWDQPQHF. CDR3 nucleotides: TGTGCCAGTAGTGGACAGGGTTGGGATCAGCCCCAGCATTTT. The full variable domain, completed using reference TRBV19 and TRBJ1-5, is DGGITQSPKYLFRKEGQNVTLSCEQNLNHDAMYWYRQDPGQGLRLIYYSQIVNDFQKGDIAEGYSVSREKKESFPLTVTSAQKNPTAFYLCASSGQGWDQPQHFGDGTRLSIL.

Here the CDR3 reads CASSPLTPGLGTDTQYF. DNA of the CDR3: TGTGCCAGCTCACCGTTGACACCAGGATTAGGCACAGATACGCAGTATTTT. The V call is TRBV18, the J call TRBJ2-3, with unresolved D. The germline V gene encodes CDR1 KGHSH and CDR2 LQKENI. The CDR3 extends over 17 amino acids. V gave up 3 bases and J gave up 1 base, with 17 bases separating them.

The genes are TRBV18 and TRBJ2-5; the D gene is possibly TRBD1 (5 bases). Trimming shortened V by 5 bases and J by 7 bases, and 11 bases separated the two germline ends. Germline V gene sequence: CDR1 KGHSH, CDR2 LQKENI. The CDR3 sequence is 12 residues long. This CDR3 reads CASSSDTPTQYF. DNA for the CDR3: TGTGCCAGCTCATCGGACACCCCGACCCAGTACTTC.

The chain couples TRBV18 to TRBJ2-6; 9 bases line up with TRBD1. The CDR3 spans 17 residues. Losses at the gene ends were 4 bases for V and 1 base for J; bases not matched to a gene: 5. The V gene's germline CDR1 is KGHSH and CDR2 LQKENI. CDR3 residues: CASSLGTGRSGANVLTF. The CDR3, as DNA: TGTGCCAGCTCACTCGGGACAGGGAGATCTGGGGCCAACGTCCTGACTTTC.